The clone carrying this T cell receptor beta chain was detected ten times or more. After removal of 2 bases from V and 4 bases from J, the junction contained 0 bases not matched to a gene. This CDR3 is 12 amino acids long. Germline assignment: CDR1 DFQATT and CDR2 SNEGSKA (reference sequence). This sample was taken from a study of human T cells and chemical hapten exposure. At the level of the study: Patients, mostly women, had alopecia areata, alopecia totalis or alopecia universalis.

Noted time point: patch test 2, 6 weeks after DPC sensitization. Treatment defined: therapeutic diphenylcyclopropenone sensitization with weekly scalp DPC. In TCRdb, the RACE reads were re-called with MiXCR into one record per CDR3 protein. The sample has approximately 89,000 distinct CDR3 sequences, around 6.7% seen once; the top ten hold 1.3%. The receptor was derived from a woman aged 25 to 39 with alopecia areata. Some clones in this sample may be carry-over from other donors' samples. V gene TRBV20-1 combines with J gene TRBJ2-3, with TRBD1 identical over 7 bases. Source: whole blood, taken in connection with sensitization to the hapten diphenylcyclopropenone (DPC). The CDR3 sequence is CSARQGADTQYF. In nucleotides, the CDR3 is TGCAGTGCTAGACAGGGGGCAGATACGCAGTATTTT.